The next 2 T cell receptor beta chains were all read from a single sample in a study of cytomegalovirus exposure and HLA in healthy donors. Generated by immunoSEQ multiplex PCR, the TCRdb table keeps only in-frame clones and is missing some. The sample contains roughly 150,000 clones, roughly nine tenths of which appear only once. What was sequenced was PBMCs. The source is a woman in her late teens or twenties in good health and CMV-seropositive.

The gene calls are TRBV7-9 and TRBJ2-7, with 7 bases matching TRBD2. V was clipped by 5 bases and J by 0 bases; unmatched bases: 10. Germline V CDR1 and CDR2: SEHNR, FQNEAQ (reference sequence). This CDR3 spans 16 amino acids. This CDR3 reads CASSNPVGRASYEQYF. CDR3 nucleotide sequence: TGTGCCAGCAGCAACCCTGTGGGGAGGGCCTCCTACGAGCAGTACTTC.

Here the CDR3 DNA reads TGTGCCAGCAGGTCCGGGACAGGGATATATGGCTACACCTTC. It is translated as CASRSGTGIYGYTF. This chain connects TRBV11-2 to TRBJ1-2; TRBD1 matches 9 bases. The V gene end was trimmed by 6 bases and the J gene end by 5 bases; junction bases not matched to a gene: 7. Germline CDR1 is SGHAT and CDR2 is FQNNGV. The CDR3 is 14 amino acids. Based on the CDR3 plus reference TRBV11-2 and TRBJ1-2, the full variable domain is EAGVAQSPRYKIIEKRQSVAFWCNPISGHATLYWYQQILGQGPKLLIQFQNNGVVDDSQLPKDRFSAERLKGVDSTLKIQPAKLEDSAVYLCASRSGTGIYGYTFGSGTRLTVV.